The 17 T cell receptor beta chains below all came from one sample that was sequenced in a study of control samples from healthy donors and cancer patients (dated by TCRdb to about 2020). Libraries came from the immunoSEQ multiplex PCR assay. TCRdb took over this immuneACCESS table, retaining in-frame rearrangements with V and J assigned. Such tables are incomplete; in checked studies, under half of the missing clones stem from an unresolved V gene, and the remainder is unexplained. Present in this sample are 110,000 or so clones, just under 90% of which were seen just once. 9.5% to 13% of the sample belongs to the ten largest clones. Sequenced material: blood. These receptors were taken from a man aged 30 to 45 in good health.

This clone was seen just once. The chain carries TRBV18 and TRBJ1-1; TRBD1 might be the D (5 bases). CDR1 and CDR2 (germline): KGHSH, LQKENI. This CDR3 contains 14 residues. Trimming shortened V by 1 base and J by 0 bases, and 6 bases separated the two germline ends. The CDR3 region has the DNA TGTGCCAGCTCACCACAGGGGATGAACACTGAAGCTTTCTTT. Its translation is CASSPQGMNTEAFF.

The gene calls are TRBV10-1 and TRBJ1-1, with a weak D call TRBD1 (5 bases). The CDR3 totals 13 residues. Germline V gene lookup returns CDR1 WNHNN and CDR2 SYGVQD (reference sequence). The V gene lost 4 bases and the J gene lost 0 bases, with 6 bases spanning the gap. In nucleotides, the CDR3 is TGCGCCAGCAGTGTAGGGGTGAACACTGAAGCTTTCTTT. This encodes CASSVGVNTEAFF.

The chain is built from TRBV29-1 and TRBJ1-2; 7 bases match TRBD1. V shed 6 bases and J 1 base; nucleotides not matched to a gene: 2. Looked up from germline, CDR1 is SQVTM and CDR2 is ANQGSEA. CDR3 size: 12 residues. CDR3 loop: CSVTGINYGYTF. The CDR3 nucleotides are TGCAGCGTGACAGGGATTAACTATGGCTACACCTTC.

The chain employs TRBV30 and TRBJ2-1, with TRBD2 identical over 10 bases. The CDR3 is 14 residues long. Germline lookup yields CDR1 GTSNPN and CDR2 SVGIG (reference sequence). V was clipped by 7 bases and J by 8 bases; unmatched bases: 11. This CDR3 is CAFPVGAGGHEQFF. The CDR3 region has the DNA TGTGCCTTTCCCGTAGGAGCGGGGGGGCATGAGCAGTTCTTC.

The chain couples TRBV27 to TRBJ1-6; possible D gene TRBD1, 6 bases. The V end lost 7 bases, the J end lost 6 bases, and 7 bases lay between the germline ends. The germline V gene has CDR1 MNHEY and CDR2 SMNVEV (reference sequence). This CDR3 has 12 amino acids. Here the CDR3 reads CASKQGNSPLHF. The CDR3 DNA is TGTGCCAGCAAACAGGGTAATTCACCCCTCCACTTT.

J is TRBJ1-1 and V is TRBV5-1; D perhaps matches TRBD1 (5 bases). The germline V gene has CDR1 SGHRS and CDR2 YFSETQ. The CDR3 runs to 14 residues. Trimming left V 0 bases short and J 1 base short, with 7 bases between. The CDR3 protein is CASSLEGQNTEAFF. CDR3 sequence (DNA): TGCGCCAGCAGCTTGGAGGGGCAGAACACTGAAGCTTTCTTT.

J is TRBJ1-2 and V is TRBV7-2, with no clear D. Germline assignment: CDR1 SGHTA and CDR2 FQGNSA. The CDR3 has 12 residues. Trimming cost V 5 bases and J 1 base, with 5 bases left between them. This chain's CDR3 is CASSEDNYGYTF. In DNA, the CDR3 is TGTGCCAGCAGCGAGGATAACTATGGCTACACCTTC.

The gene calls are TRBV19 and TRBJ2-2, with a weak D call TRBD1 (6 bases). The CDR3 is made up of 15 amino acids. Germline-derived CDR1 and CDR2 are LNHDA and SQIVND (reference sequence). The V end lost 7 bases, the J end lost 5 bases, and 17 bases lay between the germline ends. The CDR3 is CASTLVGARTGELFF. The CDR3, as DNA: TGTGCCAGTACCCTTGTGGGGGCGCGGACCGGGGAGCTGTTTTTT. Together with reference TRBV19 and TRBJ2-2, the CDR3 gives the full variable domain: DGGITQSPKYLFRKEGQNVTLSCEQNLNHDAMYWYRQDPGQGLRLIYYSQIVNDFQKGDIAEGYSVSREKKESFPLTVTSAQKNPTAFYLCASTLVGARTGELFFGEGSRLTVL.

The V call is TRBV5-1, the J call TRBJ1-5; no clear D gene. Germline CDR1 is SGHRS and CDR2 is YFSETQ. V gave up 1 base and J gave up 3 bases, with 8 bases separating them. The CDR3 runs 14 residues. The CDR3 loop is CASSLLPTNQPQHF. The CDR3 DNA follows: TGCGCCAGCAGCTTGTTGCCAACCAATCAGCCCCAGCATTTT.

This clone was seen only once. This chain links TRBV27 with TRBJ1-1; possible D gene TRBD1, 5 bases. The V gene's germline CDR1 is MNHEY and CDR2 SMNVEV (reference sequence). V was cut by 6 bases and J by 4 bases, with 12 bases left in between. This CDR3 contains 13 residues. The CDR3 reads CASSSTQGTEAFF. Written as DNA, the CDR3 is TGTGCCAGCAGCTCCACCCAGGGCACTGAAGCTTTCTTT.

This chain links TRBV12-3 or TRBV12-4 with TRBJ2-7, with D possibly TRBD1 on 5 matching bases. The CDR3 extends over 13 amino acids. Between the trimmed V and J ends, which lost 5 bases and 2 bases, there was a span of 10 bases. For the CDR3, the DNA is TGTGCCAGCAGTCTAGACAGAGCCTACGAGCAGTACTTC. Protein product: CASSLDRAYEQYF.

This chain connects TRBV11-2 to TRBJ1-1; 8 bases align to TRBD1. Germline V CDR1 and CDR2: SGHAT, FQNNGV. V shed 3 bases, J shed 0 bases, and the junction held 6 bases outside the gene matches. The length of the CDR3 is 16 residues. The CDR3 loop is CASSFGQGLLNTEAFF. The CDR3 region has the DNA TGTGCCAGCAGCTTCGGACAGGGCCTGTTGAACACTGAAGCTTTCTTT.

Here the CDR3 reads CASANTGTGPNYGYTF. CDR3 coding DNA: TGTGCCAGCGCCAACACCGGGACAGGGCCTAACTATGGCTACACCTTC. The chain combines TRBV27 with TRBJ1-2; TRBD1 matches 9 bases. Germline assignment: CDR1 MNHEY and CDR2 SMNVEV (reference sequence). V was pared by 8 bases and J by 0 bases, with 10 bases of the junction left unmatched. The CDR3 runs 16 residues.

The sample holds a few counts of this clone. The CDR3 loop reads CAARPGGPKQATNEKLFF. Here the CDR3 DNA reads TGCGCCGCCAGACCGGGGGGGCCGAAACAAGCAACTAATGAAAAACTGTTTTTT. The gene calls are TRBV10-2 and TRBJ1-4, with a tentative D call TRBD1 (6 bases). V was shortened by 11 bases and J by 0 bases, with 25 bases between the two germline ends. The germline CDR1 and CDR2 sequences are WSHSY and SAAADI. This CDR3 is 18 amino acids long.

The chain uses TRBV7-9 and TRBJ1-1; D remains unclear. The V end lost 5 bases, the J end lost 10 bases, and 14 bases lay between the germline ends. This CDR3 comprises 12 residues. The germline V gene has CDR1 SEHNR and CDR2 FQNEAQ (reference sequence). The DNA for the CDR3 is TGTGCCAGCAGCCCTGGCCTCTCGGGAGCTTTCTTT. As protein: CASSPGLSGAFF.

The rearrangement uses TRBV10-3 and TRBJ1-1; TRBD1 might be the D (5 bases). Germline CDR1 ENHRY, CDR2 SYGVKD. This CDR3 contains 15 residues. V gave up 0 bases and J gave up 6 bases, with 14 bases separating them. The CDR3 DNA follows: TGTGCCATCAGTGAGTCGGAGCCAGGGATCGCTGAAGCTTTCTTT. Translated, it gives CAISESEPGIAEAFF.

The DNA for the CDR3 is TGTGCCAGCAGTTACTCGGCAGGGAGGTTTGGAGATACGCAGTATTTT. As protein: CASSYSAGRFGDTQYF. The chain recombines TRBV6-5 with TRBJ2-3; D possibly corresponds to TRBD2 (6 bases). This CDR3 is 16 amino acids long. V gave up 0 bases and J gave up 5 bases, with 15 bases separating them. The germline gives CDR1 MNHEY, CDR2 SVGAGI.